The 5 T cell receptor beta chains reported below all come from one sample, sequenced in a study of blood T cell repertoires in COVID-19. The repertoire was sequenced with immunoSEQ multiplex PCR; TCRdb's copy has only in-frame clones and lacks some. The profile shows some 180,000 clones, roughly nine tenths of them singletons. Sequenced material: PBMCs or T cells enriched from blood (not recorded which). The receptors shown here come from a woman aged 40 to 50 in a cohort exposed to, infected with or recovered from COVID-19 (not recorded which).

The chain couples TRBV3-1 (or the pseudogene TRBV3-2) to TRBJ2-3; perhaps TRBD1 as D (5 bases). The germline V gene encodes CDR1 LGHDT and CDR2 YNNKEL (reference sequence). CDR3 length: 16 amino acids. V lost 6 bases and J lost 1, with 17 bases in between. In DNA form, the CDR3 reads TGTGCCAGCAGGCCCAGTACAGGAAGGGGCACAGATACGCAGTATTTT. Translated, it gives CASRPSTGRGTDTQYF.

The CDR3 DNA reads as TGTGCCAGCAGCTTAGTGGCGGGGAACACTGAAGCTTTCTTT. It encodes CASSLVAGNTEAFF. V usage is TRBV7-9 and J usage is TRBJ1-1; D not certain. This CDR3 spans 14 amino acids. The V gene's germline CDR1 is SEHNR and CDR2 FQNEAQ (reference sequence). With 1 base removed from V and 1 base from J, the gap between germline ends came to 7 bases.

The rearrangement uses TRBV6-5 and TRBJ2-3; 8 nucleotides agree with TRBD2. This CDR3 spans 13 amino acids. The germline CDR1 and CDR2 sequences are MNHEY and SVGAGI. J lost 5 bases, V lost 7 bases, and 5 bases had no gene match. The CDR3 sequence is CASTDGGGDTQYF. The CDR3 nucleotides read TGTGCCAGCACAGACGGGGGGGGAGATACGCAGTATTTT.

V is TRBV9 and J is TRBJ2-2, with TRBD2 identical over 9 bases. CDR1 and CDR2 (germline): SGDLS, YYNGEE. This CDR3 comprises 16 residues. V was pared by 3 bases and J by 2 bases, with 5 bases of the junction left unmatched. CDR3 sequence: CASSAGGRGNTGELFF. The DNA of the CDR3 is TGTGCCAGCAGCGCTGGCGGGAGGGGCAACACCGGGGAGCTGTTTTTT.

The genes are TRBV5-4 and TRBJ2-7; 7 bases align to TRBD1. This CDR3 is 14 amino acids long. Trimming removed 3 bases from V and 2 bases from J; junction bases left unmatched: 5. Per germline, CDR1 SGHNT and CDR2 YYREEE (reference sequence). Here the CDR3 DNA reads TGTGCCAGCAGCTCGTGGGACAGTCCCTACGAGCAGTACTTC. It translates to CASSSWDSPYEQYF.